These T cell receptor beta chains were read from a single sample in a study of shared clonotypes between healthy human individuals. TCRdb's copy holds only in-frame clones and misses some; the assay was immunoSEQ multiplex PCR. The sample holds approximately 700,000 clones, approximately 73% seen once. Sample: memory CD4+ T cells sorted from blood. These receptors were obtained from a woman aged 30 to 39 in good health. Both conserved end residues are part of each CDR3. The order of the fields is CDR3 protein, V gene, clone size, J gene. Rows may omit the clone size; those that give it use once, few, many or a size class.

CDR3aa: CASRAYRDTEAFF
v_gene: TRBV14
abundance: -
j_gene: TRBJ1-1

CDR3aa: CASSDRGAEKLFF
v_gene: TRBV6-6
abundance: -
j_gene: TRBJ1-4

CDR3aa: CASSTQWRDTEAFF
v_gene: TRBV9
abundance: -
j_gene: TRBJ1-1

CDR3aa: CASSLGGISNEKLFF
v_gene: TRBV5-1
abundance: -
j_gene: TRBJ1-4

CDR3aa: CASSIATGGVNGELFF
v_gene: TRBV19
abundance: once
j_gene: TRBJ2-2

CDR3aa: CATPTRLDRDRIPPNYGYTF
v_gene: TRBV27
abundance: few
j_gene: TRBJ1-2

CDR3aa: CASRRGQENTEAFF
v_gene: TRBV6-1
abundance: few
j_gene: TRBJ1-1

CDR3aa: CASRHSGSRETQYF
v_gene: TRBV7-8
abundance: -
j_gene: TRBJ2-5

CDR3aa: CASSGGFQETQYF
v_gene: TRBV19
abundance: many
j_gene: TRBJ2-5

CDR3aa: CASSTRTSGNTGELFF
v_gene: TRBV7-9
abundance: -
j_gene: TRBJ2-2

CDR3aa: CASSPRQGISKNIQYF
v_gene: TRBV7-9
abundance: -
j_gene: TRBJ2-4

CDR3aa: CSVEGDRMNEQYF
v_gene: TRBV29-1
abundance: -
j_gene: TRBJ2-7

CDR3aa: CAWSLAGNEQFF
v_gene: TRBV30
abundance: -
j_gene: TRBJ2-1

CDR3aa: CASSQVGTENTEAFF
v_gene: TRBV4-2
abundance: -
j_gene: TRBJ1-1

CDR3aa: CASSFPGTSGTDTQYF
v_gene: TRBV5-6
abundance: once
j_gene: TRBJ2-3

CDR3aa: CASSVAGNTIYF
v_gene: TRBV9
abundance: -
j_gene: TRBJ1-3

CDR3aa: CAISESIGQGATDTQYF
v_gene: TRBV10-3
abundance: once
j_gene: TRBJ2-3

CDR3aa: CASTWGDRNTEAFF
v_gene: TRBV28
abundance: -
j_gene: TRBJ1-1

CDR3aa: CASSLRQGKGEAFF
v_gene: TRBV7-6
abundance: few
j_gene: TRBJ1-1

CDR3aa: CASSQDPPDRGNSPLHF
v_gene: TRBV4-1
abundance: -
j_gene: TRBJ1-6

CDR3aa: CASRVGGEGAQYF
v_gene: TRBV28
abundance: -
j_gene: TRBJ2-5

CDR3aa: CASSTGLTNSYEQYF
v_gene: TRBV11-2
abundance: -
j_gene: TRBJ2-7

CDR3aa: CASSSSGTPTQYF
v_gene: TRBV6-6
abundance: -
j_gene: TRBJ2-5

CDR3aa: CASSPRVGTGELFF
v_gene: TRBV7-2
abundance: -
j_gene: TRBJ2-2

CDR3aa: CASSLVGLAGVRKETQYF
v_gene: TRBV5-1
abundance: -
j_gene: TRBJ2-5

CDR3aa: CASTRLDTYEQYF
v_gene: TRBV6-5
abundance: -
j_gene: TRBJ2-7

CDR3aa: CASSDPELRGRFQPQHF
v_gene: TRBV25-1
abundance: -
j_gene: TRBJ1-5

CDR3aa: CASSSPRGQGVSVPLF
v_gene: TRBV27
abundance: once
j_gene: TRBJ1-1

CDR3aa: CASSPMTTDTQYF
v_gene: TRBV9
abundance: few
j_gene: TRBJ2-3

CDR3aa: CATKQGAGNQPQHF
v_gene: TRBV10-3
abundance: -
j_gene: TRBJ1-5

CDR3aa: CASSPNWETQYF
v_gene: TRBV5-1
abundance: few
j_gene: TRBJ2-5

CDR3aa: CASSRDSGWTDEQYF
v_gene: TRBV7-9
abundance: -
j_gene: TRBJ2-7

CDR3aa: CASSLDYPSYNEQFF
v_gene: TRBV5-1
abundance: many
j_gene: TRBJ2-1

CDR3aa: CASSQSGWRGNEQFF
v_gene: TRBV7-9
abundance: -
j_gene: TRBJ2-1

CDR3aa: CASSLLRAEQFF
v_gene: TRBV28
abundance: -
j_gene: TRBJ2-1

CDR3aa: CASSPPPRGGSGNTIYF
v_gene: TRBV28
abundance: -
j_gene: TRBJ1-3

CDR3aa: CAWSVGGSGTQPQHF
v_gene: TRBV30
abundance: few
j_gene: TRBJ1-5

CDR3aa: CASSPAIDEQFF
v_gene: TRBV18
abundance: -
j_gene: TRBJ2-1

CDR3aa: CASSLIGGPYAGYTF
v_gene: TRBV5-1
abundance: -
j_gene: TRBJ1-2

CDR3aa: CASSTVGGRSVNEQFF
v_gene: TRBV27
abundance: -
j_gene: TRBJ2-1